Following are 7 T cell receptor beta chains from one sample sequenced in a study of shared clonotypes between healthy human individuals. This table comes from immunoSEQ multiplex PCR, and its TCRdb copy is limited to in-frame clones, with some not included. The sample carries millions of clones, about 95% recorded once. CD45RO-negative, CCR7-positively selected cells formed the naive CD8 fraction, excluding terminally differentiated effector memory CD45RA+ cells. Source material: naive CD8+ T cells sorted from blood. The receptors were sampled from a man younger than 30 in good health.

The CDR3 loop reads CASSQDRQVMNTEAFF. CDR3 in DNA: TGTGCCAGCAGCCAAGATCGGCAGGTCATGAACACTGAAGCTTTCTTT. The chain combines TRBV4-2 with TRBJ1-1; no reliable D call. The CDR3 covers 16 residues. Trimming shortened V by 0 bases and J by 0 bases, and 11 bases separated the two germline ends. CDR1 and CDR2 (germline): LGHNA, YNFKEQ.

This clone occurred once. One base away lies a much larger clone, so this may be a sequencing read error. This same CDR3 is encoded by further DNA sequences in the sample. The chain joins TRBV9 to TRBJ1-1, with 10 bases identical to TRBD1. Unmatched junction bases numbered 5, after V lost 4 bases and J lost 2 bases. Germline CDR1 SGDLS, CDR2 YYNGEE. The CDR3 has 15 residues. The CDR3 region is CASSPRTGGNTEAFF. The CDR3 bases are TGTGCCAGCAGCCCAAGGACAGGGGGAAACACTGAAGCTTTCTTT.

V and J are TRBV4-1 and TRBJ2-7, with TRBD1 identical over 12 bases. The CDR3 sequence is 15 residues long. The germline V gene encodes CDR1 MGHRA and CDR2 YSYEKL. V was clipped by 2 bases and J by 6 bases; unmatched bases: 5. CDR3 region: CASSQTGQGAFEQYF. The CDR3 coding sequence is TGCGCCAGCAGCCAAACGGGACAGGGGGCCTTCGAGCAGTACTTC.

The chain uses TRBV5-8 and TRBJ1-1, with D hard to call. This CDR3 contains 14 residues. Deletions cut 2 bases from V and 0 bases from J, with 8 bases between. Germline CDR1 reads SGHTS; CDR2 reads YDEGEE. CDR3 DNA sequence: TGTGCCAGCAGCTTTGACCACATGAACACTGAAGCTTTCTTT. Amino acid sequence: CASSFDHMNTEAFF.

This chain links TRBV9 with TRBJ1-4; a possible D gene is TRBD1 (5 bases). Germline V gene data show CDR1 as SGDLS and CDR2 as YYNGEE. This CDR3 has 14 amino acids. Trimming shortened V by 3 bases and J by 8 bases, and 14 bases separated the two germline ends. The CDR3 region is CASSEGTVDEKLFF. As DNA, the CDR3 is TGTGCCAGCAGCGAGGGGACGGTGGACGAAAAACTGTTTTTT.

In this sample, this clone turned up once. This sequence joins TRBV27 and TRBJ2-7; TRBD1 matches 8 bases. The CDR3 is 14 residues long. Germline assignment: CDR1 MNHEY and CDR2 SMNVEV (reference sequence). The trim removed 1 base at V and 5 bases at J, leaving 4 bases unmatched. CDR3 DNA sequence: TGTGCCAGCAGTTTATGGCAGGGGGCCGACGAGCAGTACTTC. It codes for CASSLWQGADEQYF.

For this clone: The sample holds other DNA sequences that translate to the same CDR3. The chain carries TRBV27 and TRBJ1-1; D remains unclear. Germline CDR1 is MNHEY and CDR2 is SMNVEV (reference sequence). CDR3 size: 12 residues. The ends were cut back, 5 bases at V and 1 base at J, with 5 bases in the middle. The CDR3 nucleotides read TGTGCCAGCAGTGGAGGGAACACTGAAGCTTTCTTT. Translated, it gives CASSGGNTEAFF.